This TCR beta chain derives from a study of T cell clones after liver transplantation. Study context: TCRbeta sequencing after a pre-transplant mixed lymphocyte reaction identified graft-donor-reactive clones, later tracked in post-transplant blood.

Profiling relied on immunoSEQ multiplex PCR, and the TCRdb table lists in-frame clones only, not all of them. This sample has roughly 56,000 clones, with 65% to 80% found just once. Study-level results: A significant post-transplant drop in circulating graft-donor-reactive CD4 TCRbeta sequences occurred in most of the 8 subjects.

This CDR3 has 14 amino acids. Trimming at V came to 2 bases and at J to 4 bases, leaving 6 bases not matched to a gene. CDR1 SGDLS and CDR2 YYNGEE come from the germline V gene. This clone was seen a handful of times. What it binds is not known. The rearrangement uses TRBV9 and TRBJ2-7; 7 nucleotides align to TRBD1. The source is a human patient who received a liver transplant. Some T cells may have come from the graft donor. Sequences were derived from CD4+ T cells from blood, sampled approximately 54 months after liver transplant. The CDR3 region has the DNA TGTGCCAGCAGCGTTACCGGGACAGAATACGAGCAGTACTTC. Its protein is CASSVTGTEYEQYF.